This TCR beta chain emerged from a study of PD-1 blockade in classical Hodgkin lymphoma. Study-level results: Baseline TCR diversity was reportedly lower in newly diagnosed patients than healthy donors.

Germline CDR1 MNHEY, CDR2 SMNVEV (reference sequence). V lost 3 bases, J lost 2 bases, and 11 bases lay in between. This CDR3 has 14 residues. As regards this clone: Antigen unknown.

Time point specified: cycle 4 day 1 (C4D1), after 5 to 7 weeks of nivolumab. Each and every patient relapsed after autologous stem cell transplantation, and patients got differing brentuximab vedotin exposure. Complete response, partial response or progressive disease was each patient's best response. Repertoires were generated with immunoSEQ multiplex PCR, while TCRdb's copy carries only in-frame clones and drops some. Here the sample spans 40,000 to 45,000 clones, 55% to 70% being singletons. The material was peripheral blood mononuclear cells (PBMCs), obtained before the fourth cycle of nivolumab. This chain connects TRBV27 to TRBJ2-7; tentative D call: TRBD1 (7 bases). The source of this sequence is a human donor with classical Hodgkin lymphoma. This chain's CDR3 is CASSFARGAYEQYF. CDR3 coding DNA: TGTGCCAGCAGTTTCGCCAGGGGGGCCTACGAGCAGTACTTC.